The count of the clone carrying this T cell receptor (beta chain) is one. Its antigen is not known. These data are taken from a study of T cell responses to AZD1222 COVID-19 vaccine. Study-wide points: Reportedly, close to half of spike-specific TCRs are directed against unmutated variant regions.

Sequencing used immunoSEQ multiplex PCR; TCRdb keeps in-frame clones, though not all of them. The table lists about 79,000 clones, about 91% of them singletons, with roughly 6.8% in the top ten. The specimen was peripheral blood, collected on day 0 of MenACWY control vaccination. The source of this sequence is an adult in good health.

CDR3 residues: CASSLFRDTGELFF. The CDR3 bases are TGTGCCAGCAGCTTATTCCGGGACACCGGGGAGCTGTTTTTT. The rearrangement links TRBV7-3 to TRBJ2-2; D gene unclear. In germline, CDR1 is SGHTA, CDR2 FQGTGA. This CDR3 comprises 14 residues. V shed 2 bases and J shed 3 bases, with 7 bases lying between them.